This T cell receptor (beta chain) was found in a study of T cell responses to AZD1222 COVID-19 vaccine. The overall study: Second-dose recipients at about 4 or about 12 weeks were treated as one pooled group. Study observations and caveats: The study reported that nearly half of spike-specific TCRs target unmutated variant regions. Clonal diversity may have been underestimated in mostly white British donors. Only a handful of AZD1222 recipients were seropositive at baseline.

Method: immunoSEQ multiplex PCR; TCRdb's copy keeps in-frame clones and lacks some. This sample yields over 100,000 clones, of which roughly 89% are seen a single time; 8% to 9.5% belongs to the top ten. This CDR3 has 13 amino acids. CDR1 and CDR2 (germline): MNHEY, SMNVEV (reference sequence). Deletions cut 6 bases from V and 4 bases from J, with 12 bases between. As to this clone: Its antigen is not identified.

The chain employs TRBV27 and TRBJ2-5, with D unclear. Material: peripheral blood, obtained on day 0 of AZD1222 vaccination. The TCR originated in an adult in good health. The CDR3 nucleotides are TGTGCCAGCAGAACACCGGGTGGAGAGACCCAGTACTTC. The encoded protein is CASRTPGGETQYF.